This T cell receptor (beta chain) was retrieved from a study of T-cell memory formation after mild COVID-19. This CDR3 comprises 15 residues. Germline V gene lookup returns CDR1 LGHNA and CDR2 YSLEER. Deletions cut 4 bases from V and 8 bases from J, with 20 bases between. This clonotype appeared many times. Its antigen remains unknown. Via MiXCR, TCRdb re-called the 5' RACE reads, giving one row per CDR3 protein. The sample consists of some 210,000 distinct CDR3 sequences, more than 9% of them appearing once. Study-wide points: The CD4+ clones that contracted clustered mainly within CM and EM, and the CD8+ clones concentrated in EMRA. Clonal second-wave expansions that peaked on day 37 had unconfirmed SARS-CoV-2 specificity.

V gene TRBV4-3 combines with J gene TRBJ1-1; a possible D gene is TRBD1 (6 bases). This sequence originates from a man younger than 35 who had mild COVID-19 (a few samples of this study predate the infection). Cell type and time point are not known. The sequencing sample was made of PBMCs or a T cell subset sorted from them (not recorded which). In DNA form, the CDR3 reads TGCGCCAGCAGCCGATCTTGGACAGAAACGGGGGAAGCTTTCTTT. Translating it yields CASSRSWTETGEAFF.